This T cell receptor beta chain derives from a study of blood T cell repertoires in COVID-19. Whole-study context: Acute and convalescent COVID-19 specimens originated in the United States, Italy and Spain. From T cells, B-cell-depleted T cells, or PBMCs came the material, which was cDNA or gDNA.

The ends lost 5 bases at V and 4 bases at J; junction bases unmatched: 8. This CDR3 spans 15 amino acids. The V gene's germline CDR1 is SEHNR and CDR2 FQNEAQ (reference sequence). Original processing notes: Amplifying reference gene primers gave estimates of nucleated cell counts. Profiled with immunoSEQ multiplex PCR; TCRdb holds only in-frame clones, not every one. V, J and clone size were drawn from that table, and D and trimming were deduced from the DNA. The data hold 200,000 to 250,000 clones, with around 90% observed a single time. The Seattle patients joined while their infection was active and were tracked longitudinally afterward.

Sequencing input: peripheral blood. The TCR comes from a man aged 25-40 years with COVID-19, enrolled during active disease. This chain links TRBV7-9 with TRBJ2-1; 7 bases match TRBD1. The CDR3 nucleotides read TGTGCCAGCAGCCCTGCCGGGACAGCTTACAATGAGCAGTTCTTC. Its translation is CASSPAGTAYNEQFF.